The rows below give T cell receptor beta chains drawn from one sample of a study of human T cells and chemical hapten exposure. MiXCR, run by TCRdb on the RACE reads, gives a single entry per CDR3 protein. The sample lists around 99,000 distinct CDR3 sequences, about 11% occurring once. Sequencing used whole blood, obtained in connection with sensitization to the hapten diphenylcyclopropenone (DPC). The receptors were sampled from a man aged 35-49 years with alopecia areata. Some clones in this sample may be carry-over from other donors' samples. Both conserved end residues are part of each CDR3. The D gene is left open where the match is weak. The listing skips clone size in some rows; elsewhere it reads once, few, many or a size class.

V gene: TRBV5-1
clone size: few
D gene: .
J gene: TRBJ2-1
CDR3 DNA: TGCGCCAGCAGCGGGGACATAGAGCAGTTCTTC
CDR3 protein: CASSGDIEQFF

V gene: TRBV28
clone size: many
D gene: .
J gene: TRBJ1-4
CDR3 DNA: TGTGCCAGCAGCTTATCAAGGAGAAATGAAAAACTGTTTTTT
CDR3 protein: CASSLSRRNEKLFF

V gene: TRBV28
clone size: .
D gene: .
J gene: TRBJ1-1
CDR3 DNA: TGTGCCAGCAGTTTGGTTAACAGGGCGAACACTGAAGCTTTCTTT
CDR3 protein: CASSLVNRANTEAFF

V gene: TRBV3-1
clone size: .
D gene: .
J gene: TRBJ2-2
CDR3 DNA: TGTGCCAGCAGCCAAGATCAGCTTTCCGGGGAGCTGTTTTTT
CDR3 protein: CASSQDQLSGELFF

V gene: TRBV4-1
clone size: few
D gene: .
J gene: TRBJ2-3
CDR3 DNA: TGCGCCAGCAGCGTCCAACGCGGAGGGCCGGATACGCAGTATTTT
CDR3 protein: CASSVQRGGPDTQYF

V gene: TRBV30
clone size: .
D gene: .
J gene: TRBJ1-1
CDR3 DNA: TGTGCCTGGGGTGATTGGCAGGGGAATACTGAAGCTTTCTTT
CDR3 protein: CAWGDWQGNTEAFF

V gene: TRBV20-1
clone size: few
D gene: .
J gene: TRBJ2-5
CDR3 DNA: TGCAGTGCTAGACAATCGTACCAAGAGACCCAGTACTTC
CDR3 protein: CSARQSYQETQYF

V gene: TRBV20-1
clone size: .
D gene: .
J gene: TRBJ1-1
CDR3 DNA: TGCAGTGCTAGAGAAGGGGGATCTAACACTGAAGCTTTCTTT
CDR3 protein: CSAREGGSNTEAFF

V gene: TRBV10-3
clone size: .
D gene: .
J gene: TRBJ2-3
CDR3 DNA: TGTGCCATCCGGCCTCTAAGCACAGATACGCAGTATTTT
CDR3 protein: CAIRPLSTDTQYF

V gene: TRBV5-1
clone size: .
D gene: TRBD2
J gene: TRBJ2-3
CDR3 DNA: TGCGCCAGCAGCTTGGCCCGGCGTTTTAGCGGGGGACCCACAGATACGCAGTATTTT
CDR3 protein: CASSLARRFSGGPTDTQYF

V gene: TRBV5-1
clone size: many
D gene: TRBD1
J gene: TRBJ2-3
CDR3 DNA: TGCGCCAGCAGCTTGGGACAGGGGCCAGATACGCAGTATTTT
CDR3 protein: CASSLGQGPDTQYF

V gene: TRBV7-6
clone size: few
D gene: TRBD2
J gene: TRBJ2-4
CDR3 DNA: TGTGCCAGCAGCTTAGAACCTAGCGGGAGGCTCCTATCCAAAAACATTCAGTACTTC
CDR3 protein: CASSLEPSGRLLSKNIQYF

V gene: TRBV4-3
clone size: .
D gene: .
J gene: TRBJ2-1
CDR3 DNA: TGCGCCAGCAGCCAAGATAGGGGGACTAACAATGAGCAGTTCTTC
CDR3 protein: CASSQDRGTNNEQFF

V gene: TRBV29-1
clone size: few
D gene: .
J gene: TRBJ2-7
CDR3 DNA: TGCAGCGTTGAAGGCGGGGGCGCGTGGGAGCAGTACTTC
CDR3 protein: CSVEGGGAWEQYF

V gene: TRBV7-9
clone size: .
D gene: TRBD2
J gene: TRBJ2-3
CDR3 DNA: TGTGCCAGCACTCTAGCGGGAGGGCCGGTAGATACGCAGTATTTT
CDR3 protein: CASTLAGGPVDTQYF

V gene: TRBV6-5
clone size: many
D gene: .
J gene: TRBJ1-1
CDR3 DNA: TGTGCCAGCAGCCGTATCGATTTTCGGGGCGAAGCTTTCTTT
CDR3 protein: CASSRIDFRGEAFF

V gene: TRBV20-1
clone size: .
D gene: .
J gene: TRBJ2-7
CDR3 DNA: TGCAGTGCTAGAGATTTGGCGGGGACCGGCGGCTACGAGCAGTACTTC
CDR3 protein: CSARDLAGTGGYEQYF

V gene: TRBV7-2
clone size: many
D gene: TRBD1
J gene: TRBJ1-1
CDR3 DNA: TGTGCCAGCAGCAGGACAGGCAGCGTAATAGCTTTCTTT
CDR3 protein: CASSRTGSVIAFF

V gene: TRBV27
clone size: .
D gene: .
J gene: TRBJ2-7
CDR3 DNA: TGTGCCAGCAGTTTTCGGGGCGCCTACGAGCAGTACTTC
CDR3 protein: CASSFRGAYEQYF

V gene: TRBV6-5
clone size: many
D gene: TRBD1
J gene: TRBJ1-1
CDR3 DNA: TGTGCCACCCAGGACAGGGGAAGGGGAGCTTTCTTT
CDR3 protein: CATQDRGRGAFF

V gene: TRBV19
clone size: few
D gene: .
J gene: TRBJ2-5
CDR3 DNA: TGTGCCAGTAGTCGAAAAGCTTACACAGACGAAGAGACCCAGTACTTC
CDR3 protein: CASSRKAYTDEETQYF

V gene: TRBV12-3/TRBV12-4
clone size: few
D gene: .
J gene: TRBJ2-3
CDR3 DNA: TGTGCCAGCAGTTTCCCCGAGATAGATACGCAGTATTTT
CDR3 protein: CASSFPEIDTQYF

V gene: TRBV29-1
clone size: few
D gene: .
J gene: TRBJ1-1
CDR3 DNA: TGCAGCGCAGTGGGAATGAACACTGAAGCTTTCTTT
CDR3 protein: CSAVGMNTEAFF

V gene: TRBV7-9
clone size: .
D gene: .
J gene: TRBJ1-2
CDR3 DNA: TGTGCCAGCAGCTTAGCGGGGTTCCCGCGTGGCTACACCTTC
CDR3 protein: CASSLAGFPRGYTF